This is a list of T cell receptor beta chains from one sample in a study of blood T cell repertoires in COVID-19. Data came from immunoSEQ multiplex PCR; TCRdb stores just in-frame clones and leaves some out. Here the sample spans approximately 280,000 clones, around 90% being singletons. The material sequenced was peripheral blood. These receptors were taken from a woman aged 25 to 39 with COVID-19, enrolled during active disease. Each CDR3 is given with its conserved first and last residue.

V gene | CDR3 protein
TRBV5-5 | CASSLQDTEAGNTIYF
TRBV5-4 | CASSLAGGRRELFF
TRBV19 | CASSTQGQGGTQYF
TRBV19 | CASGDRASYEQYF
TRBV11-2 | CASSNTQGPHYEQYF
TRBV4-1 | CASSTRWATNTGELFF
TRBV5-1 | CASSRDRGRRTEAFF
TRBV24-1 | CAATSGGTDTQYF
TRBV7-2 | CASSPMGVREKLFF
TRBV9 | CASSTSLQMNTEAFF
TRBV21-1 | CASSKASDRGLNQPQHF
TRBV5-6 | CASSSTLTGASVNEKLFF
TRBV4-1 | CASSGQWSGNQPQHF
TRBV4-3 | CASSRGLAGAGYNEQFF
TRBV4-1 | CASSQDRWNQPQHF
TRBV7-9 | CASSTTGANTEAFF
TRBV5-1 | CASSLSQNTEAFF
TRBV7-3 | CASALGGSSGAFF
TRBV29-1 | CSAGTAGEKLFF
TRBV2 | CASIRDISYEQYF
TRBV13 | CASSSEVNNEQFF
TRBV6-5 | CASSINPGQGDGYTF
TRBV6-6 | CASSYKWRGDYEQYF
TRBV5-4 | CASSLAGLAGETEQYF
TRBV29-1 | CSVGQGTETQYF
TRBV29-1 | CSVEDGRVYNEQFF
TRBV30 | CAWSVADNEQFF
TRBV7-2 | CASIAREIPTGELFF
TRBV6-5 | CASIQGNTQYF
TRBV9 | CASSVVGPPGGSFSYEQYF
TRBV4-3 | CASSLNLLPGTDTQYF
TRBV6-4 | CATKNLGGGYTF
TRBV3-1/TRBV3-2 | CASSLGHFEAFF
TRBV19 | CASSIGEDRDPNYGYTF
TRBV6-6 | CASSSTETYSNQPQHF
TRBV30 | CAWSVGQGATEAFF
TRBV6-6 | CASSLVPDEKLFF
TRBV5-1 | CASSLDTSGFRALNEQFF
TRBV6-2/TRBV6-3 | CASSYSNRPGYGYTF
TRBV29-1 | CSVEFRNTEAFF
TRBV3-1/TRBV3-2 | CASSQTPRGGYGYTF
TRBV11-2 | CASSLNYPQETQYF
TRBV7-3 | CASSRQGQSYNEQFF
TRBV30 | CAWRGAGAHEQYF
TRBV14 | CASSHRYSGNTIYF
TRBV19 | CASSTTGQGHNEQFF
TRBV4-3 | CASSQGSVGAYEQYF
TRBV4-3 | CASSQGDSDTQYF
TRBV28 | CASSGDSSYEQYF
TRBV18 | CASSPLPGTANQPQHF
TRBV24-1 | CATSDYQGAAETQYF
TRBV27 | CASSRFGTLGAYEQYF
TRBV19 | CASSINRAHEQYF
TRBV28 | CASRSTQGAPGNTIYF